This T cell receptor (beta chain) was identified in a study of T-cell memory formation after mild COVID-19. Across the study: There were largely donor-specific TCR clusters.

This CDR3 region has 17 residues. Trimming left V 0 bases short and J 3 bases short, with 19 bases between. Per germline, CDR1 SGHDT and CDR2 YYEEEE. Constant-segment primers served in 5'RACE that generated TCR alpha and TCR beta cDNA libraries bearing sample barcodes and UMIs. MiXCR, applied by TCRdb to the 5' RACE reads, yields one record per CDR3 protein. The sample contains just over 400,000 distinct CDR3 sequences, less than 25% of which appear only once. The TCR comes from an adult woman who had mild COVID-19 (a few samples of this study predate the infection). Cell type and time point are not known. Sequencing was done on a sample of PBMCs or a T cell subset sorted from them (not recorded which). V and J are TRBV5-6 and TRBJ2-7; D is perhaps TRBD1 (6 bases). The CDR3 region is CASSLAQGPTWSYEQYF. The CDR3 nucleotides are TGTGCCAGCAGCTTGGCTCAGGGGCCAACTTGGAGCTACGAGCAGTACTTC.